Listed here are 29 T cell receptor beta chains from one sample, sequenced in a study of blood T cells in healthy people across ages. For the second PCR, which ran for about 7 to 11 cycles, a sample-barcoded 5' primer and a J-beta primer mix were used. TCRdb recomputed calls from the 5' RACE reads with MiXCR, one row per CDR3 protein. The sample contains approximately 780,000 distinct CDR3 sequences, roughly 26% of which appear only once. These data were also reused for a study on T cells of mothers and their children.

The sample comprised blood. Every receptor here comes from a boy younger than 18 in good health.

This clonotype was observed a handful of times. This chain links TRBV2 with TRBJ2-2; D is possibly TRBD1 or TRBD2 (5 bases each). Trimming pared 1 base from V and 2 bases from J, leaving 11 bases between. CDR3 length equals 16 residues. Germline CDR1 reads SNHLY; CDR2 reads FYNNEI. This CDR3 reads CASSEEGRPNTGELFF. CDR3 DNA sequence: TGTGCCAGCAGTGAAGAGGGACGTCCCAACACCGGGGAGCTGTTTTTT.

The CDR3 DNA reads TGCAGTGCTAGACGGGACAGATACTACGAGCAGTACTTC. Translation gives CSARRDRYYEQYF. This rearrangement joins TRBV20-1 to TRBJ2-7; 7 bases align to TRBD1. Germline loops: CDR1 DFQATT, CDR2 SNEGSKA (reference sequence). The CDR3 has 13 amino acids. V dropped 2 bases and J dropped 3; count of bases not matched to a gene: 4.

This clonotype was picked up a small number of times. The chain is built from TRBV6-6 and TRBJ2-7; TRBD1 matches 7 bases. V was clipped by 2 bases and J by 2 bases; unmatched bases: 9. The germline V gene encodes CDR1 MNHNY and CDR2 SVGAGI (reference sequence). The CDR3 has 16 residues. In DNA form, the CDR3 reads TGTGCCAGCAGTTACCCGGCGACAGGGACCCCCTACGAGCAGTACTTC. Its protein is CASSYPATGTPYEQYF.

The sample holds a few counts of this clonotype. In nucleotides, the CDR3 is TGTGCCAGCAGCCCGATGGGGAGCATCTACGAGCAGTACTTC. It translates to CASSPMGSIYEQYF. This chain joins TRBV12-3 or TRBV12-4 and TRBJ2-7; D might be TRBD2 (5 bases). V was clipped by 6 bases and J by 3 bases, with 15 bases between them. CDR3 length equals 14 residues.

This clonotype has a handful of counts. J is TRBJ1-2 and V is TRBV9, with D hard to call. Germline lookup yields CDR1 SGDLS and CDR2 YYNGEE. V was cut by 0 bases and J by 2 bases, with 8 bases left in between. The CDR3 covers 14 residues. CDR3 coding DNA: TGTGCCAGCAGCGTAGCCACAACAAACTATGGCTACACCTTC. Encoded protein: CASSVATTNYGYTF.

This clonotype occurred a few times. The chain recombines TRBV29-1 with TRBJ2-7, with TRBD2 as a possible D gene (6 bases). The CDR3 has 14 residues. Trimming pared 7 bases from V and 3 bases from J, leaving 19 bases between. The germline CDR1 and CDR2 sequences are SQVTM and ANQGSEA. The CDR3 loop reads CSARPGGSNYEQYF. CDR3 bases: TGCAGCGCCCGGCCTGGGGGGTCAAACTACGAGCAGTACTTC.

This clonotype was found a few times. J is TRBJ2-5 and V is TRBV10-3; possible D gene TRBD2, 7 bases. The tail of the sequence fits TRBJ2-7 better, so the J call may be wrong. The CDR3 is 14 amino acids. CDR1 and CDR2 (germline): ENHRY, SYGVKD. DNA for the CDR3: TGTGCCATCCAGTCGGGGGGCTCCATCTACGAGCAGTACTTC. Its translation: CAIQSGGSIYEQYF.

A remark on this clonotype: A junction end diverges from the germline sequence, so it may reflect a read error. The V and J genes are TRBV5-1 and TRBJ1-2, with TRBD1 matching 7 bases. The length of the CDR3 is 13 residues. Germline CDR1 SGHRS, CDR2 YFSETQ. This chain's CDR3 is CASSSGTANGYAF. The CDR3 DNA follows: TGCGCCAGCAGCAGTGGGACAGCAAATGGCTACGCCTTC.

The chain joins TRBV28 to TRBJ2-2; 7 nucleotides match TRBD1. With V trimmed by 6 bases and J by 6 bases, 7 bases remained unmatched. CDR1 and CDR2 (germline): MDHEN, SYDVKM. The CDR3 length is 14 residues. The CDR3 spells CASSDRDGAGELFF. For the CDR3, the DNA is TGTGCCAGCAGCGACAGGGACGGGGCCGGGGAGCTGTTTTTT. Complete variable domain (other parts from reference TRBV28 and TRBJ2-2): DVKVTQSSRYLVKRTGEKVFLECVQDMDHENMFWYRQDPGLGLRLIYFSYDVKMKEKGDIPEGYSVSREKKERFSLILESASTNQTSMYLCASSDRDGAGELFFGEGSRLTVL.

This clonotype occurred a few times. CDR3 loop: CASRFRLAEGEQYF. CDR3 DNA sequence: TGCGCCAGCAGATTCCGACTAGCTGAAGGCGAGCAGTACTTC. V usage is TRBV4-1 and J usage is TRBJ2-7; TRBD2 matches at 7 bases. J lost 6 bases, V lost 6 bases, and 11 bases had no gene match. Germline V gene sequence: CDR1 MGHRA, CDR2 YSYEKL. The CDR3 is 14 amino acids.

The chain couples TRBV4-1 to TRBJ2-1, with D possibly matching TRBD2 (7 bases). Trimming stripped 3 bases from V and 4 bases from J, with 22 bases between. Germline V gene sequence: CDR1 MGHRA, CDR2 YSYEKL. The CDR3 extends over 18 amino acids. CDR3 nucleotides: TGCGCCAGCAGCCAGACAACAGGGACTACCGTTCCTTACAATGAGCAGTTCTTC. Translated: CASSQTTGTTVPYNEQFF.

This clonotype was observed a handful of times. This chain connects TRBV10-3 to TRBJ2-7; possibly TRBD2 for D (6 bases). The CDR3 is 14 amino acids. Per germline, CDR1 ENHRY and CDR2 SYGVKD. With 1 base removed from V and 2 bases from J, the gap between germline ends came to 9 bases. The DNA of the CDR3 is TGTGCCATCAGTGAGTTCGGCGGGACCTACGAGCAGTACTTC. It encodes CAISEFGGTYEQYF.

The CDR3 here is CASKKGRQGNQPQHF. The CDR3, as DNA: TGTGCCAGCAAAAAGGGTCGGCAGGGCAATCAGCCCCAGCATTTT. V usage is TRBV6-2 or TRBV6-3 and J usage is TRBJ1-5; no clear D gene. This CDR3 contains 15 residues. Trimming left V 7 bases short and J 2 bases short, with 15 bases between. Looked up from germline, CDR1 is MNHEY and CDR2 is SVGEGT.

The chain has TRBV7-2 and TRBJ2-7, with a tentative D call TRBD1 (6 bases). Germline V gene lookup returns CDR1 SGHTA and CDR2 FQGNSA. V was cut by 1 base and J by 1 base, with 11 bases left in between. This CDR3 contains 15 residues. CDR3 DNA: TGTGCCAGCAGCTTAGTGGGGGCCGAATCCTACGAGCAGTACTTC. Amino acid sequence: CASSLVGAESYEQYF.

The V call is TRBV12-3 or TRBV12-4, the J call TRBJ2-2, with D tentatively TRBD1 (5 bases). This CDR3 spans 12 amino acids. The V and J ends lost 8 bases and 7 bases respectively, with 11 bases between them. CDR3 sequence (DNA): TGTGCCAGCGGACAAAGTGGCGGGGAGCTGTTTTTT. Protein sequence: CASGQSGGELFF.

CDR3 DNA: TGTGCCAGCAGCTTAGGCGTGAGCCCAGATACGCAGTATTTT. Protein: CASSLGVSPDTQYF. This chain uses TRBV7-3 with TRBJ2-3, with D hard to call. V shed 2 bases and J shed 4 bases, with 10 bases lying between them. The CDR3 is 14 residues long. In germline, CDR1 is SGHTA, CDR2 FQGTGA. The entire variable domain, with the rest obtained from reference TRBV7-3 and TRBJ2-3, is as follows: GAGVSQTPSNKVTEKGKYVELRCDPISGHTALYWYRQSLGQGPEFLIYFQGTGAADDSGLPNDRFFAVRPEGSVSTLKIQRTERGDSAVYLCASSLGVSPDTQYFGPGTRLTVL.

This clonotype was found a few times. This chain connects TRBV7-9 to TRBJ1-2; unclear D gene. Germline assignment: CDR1 SEHNR and CDR2 FQNEAQ (reference sequence). The V and J ends lost 1 base and 8 bases respectively, with 8 bases between them. CDR3 length: 12 residues. The CDR3 bases are TGTGCCAGCAGCTTAGTAGGGCAGGGCTACACCTTC. Protein product: CASSLVGQGYTF.

This clonotype turned up a few times. A read error may produce the germline difference seen at one junction end. V usage is TRBV29-1 and J usage is TRBJ2-1; D gene uncertain. The CDR3 totals 14 residues. Germline V CDR1 and CDR2: SQVTM, ANQGSEA. CDR3 nucleotides: TGCAGCGTTCAAGCCCCCCAAAAAGGTTTAAGTGGTGCCTTC. It yields the protein CSVQAPQKGLSGAF.

There are a few counts of this clonotype. The chain combines TRBV3-1 with TRBJ2-5; unclear D gene. Gene TRBJ2-1 matches the end of the DNA better, so the J call may be wrong. From germline, CDR1 is LGHDT and CDR2 YNNKEL (reference sequence). This CDR3 is built from 14 residues. The CDR3 nucleotides are TGTGCCAGCAGCCAAGAAGGCCACTACAATGAGCAGTTCTTC. It yields the protein CASSQEGHYNEQFF.

The V gene is TRBV4-2, the J gene TRBJ2-7; D might be TRBD1 (5 bases). Germline V gene lookup returns CDR1 LGHNA and CDR2 YNFKEQ. Deletions cut 2 bases from V and 2 bases from J, with 10 bases between. This CDR3 is 14 amino acids long. Here the CDR3 reads CASSQPTETYEQYF. The CDR3 region has the DNA TGTGCCAGCAGCCAACCGACAGAGACCTACGAGCAGTACTTC.

The gene calls are TRBV24-1 and TRBJ2-3; no reliable D call. This CDR3 contains 13 residues. The V gene's germline CDR1 is KGHDR and CDR2 SFDVKD. V was shortened by 3 bases and J by 7 bases, with 10 bases between the two germline ends. CDR3 nucleotides: TGTGCCACCAGTGATCCCGACCGAAATACGCAGTATTTT. Translated, it gives CATSDPDRNTQYF.

This clonotype occurred a few times. The rearrangement links TRBV30 to TRBJ1-1; D gene unclear. V shed 5 bases and J shed 0 bases, with 10 bases lying between them. This CDR3 is built from 13 residues. Germline lookup yields CDR1 GTSNPN and CDR2 SVGIG (reference sequence). The CDR3 DNA follows: TGTGCCTGGTTAAACCTCCTGAACACTGAAGCTTTCTTT. It encodes CAWLNLLNTEAFF.

The chain couples TRBV10-2 to TRBJ1-1; 12 positions match TRBD1. After removal of 4 bases from V and 9 bases from J, the junction contained 3 bases not matched to a gene. The CDR3 has 13 residues. The germline gives CDR1 WSHSY, CDR2 SAAADI. CDR3 region: CASSGGQGAKAFF. The CDR3, as DNA: TGCGCCAGCAGTGGGGGACAGGGGGCGAAAGCTTTCTTT.

Only one count was recorded for this clonotype. The V gene is TRBV7-9, the J gene TRBJ2-7, with D perhaps assigned TRBD1 or TRBD2 (5 bases each). The CDR3 runs to 16 residues. The V end lost 5 bases, the J end lost 2 bases, and 19 bases lay between the germline ends. The germline CDR1 and CDR2 sequences are SEHNR and FQNEAQ (reference sequence). The CDR3: CASSPTGTEVTYEQYF. CDR3 in DNA: TGTGCCAGCAGCCCAACCGGGACGGAGGTGACCTACGAGCAGTACTTC.

This chain links TRBV20-1 with TRBJ2-1; the D is unclear. Germline CDR1 is DFQATT and CDR2 is SNEGSKA (reference sequence). The V and J ends lost 0 bases and 1 base respectively, with 16 bases between them. CDR3 size: 17 residues. The CDR3 DNA reads TGCAGTGCTAGAGATAGGGTGGCCCGGGTTTCCTACAATGAGCAGTTCTTC. Amino acid sequence: CSARDRVARVSYNEQFF.

The chain uses TRBV12-3 or TRBV12-4 and TRBJ2-3; 10 nucleotides align to TRBD2. V lost 5 bases to trimming and J lost 4 bases; unmatched junction nucleotides: 9. The CDR3 covers 16 residues. The CDR3 spells CASSDGSSGGSDTQYF. Written as DNA, the CDR3 is TGTGCCAGCAGTGACGGGTCTAGCGGGGGATCAGATACGCAGTATTTT.

This sequence joins TRBV18 and TRBJ2-1; D is possibly TRBD1 or TRBD2 (5 bases each). The CDR3 covers 11 residues. Germline V gives CDR1 KGHSH, CDR2 LQKENI. Trimming took off 6 bases at V and 10 bases at J, with 10 bases between the two ends. The CDR3 sequence is CASSPGLEQFF. The CDR3 region has the DNA TGTGCCAGCTCGCCGGGGCTCGAGCAGTTCTTC.

This clonotype was detected many times. V is TRBV11-2 and J is TRBJ1-4; no clear D gene. Trimming took 1 base from V and 8 from J, leaving 11 bases between them. CDR1 is SGHAT, CDR2 FQNNGV, per germline. The CDR3 sequence is 14 residues long. The CDR3 coding sequence is TGTGCCAGCAGCTTAGGGGGATTGGACGAAAAACTGTTTTTT. Its protein product is CASSLGGLDEKLFF.

The rearrangement uses TRBV7-3 and TRBJ2-5; D possibly corresponds to TRBD2 (7 bases). Deletions cut 5 bases from V and 5 bases from J, with 24 bases between. The germline V gene has CDR1 SGHTA and CDR2 FQGTGA. The CDR3 is 17 residues long. DNA for the CDR3: TGTGCCAGCAGCCACCCACGCGGCGGGGGCGAAAGGGAGACCCAGTACTTC. This gives the protein CASSHPRGGGERETQYF.